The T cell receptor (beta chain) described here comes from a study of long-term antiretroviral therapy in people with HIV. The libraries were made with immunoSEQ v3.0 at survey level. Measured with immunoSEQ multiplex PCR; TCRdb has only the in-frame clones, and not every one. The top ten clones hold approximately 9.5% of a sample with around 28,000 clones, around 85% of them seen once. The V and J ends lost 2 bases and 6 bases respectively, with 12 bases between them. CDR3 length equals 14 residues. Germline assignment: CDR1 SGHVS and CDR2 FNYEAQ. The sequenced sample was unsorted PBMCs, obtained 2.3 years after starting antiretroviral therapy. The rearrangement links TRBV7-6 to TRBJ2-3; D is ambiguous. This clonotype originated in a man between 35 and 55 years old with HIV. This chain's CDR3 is CASSLSLTADTQYF. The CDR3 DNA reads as TGTGCCAGCAGCTTATCATTGACGGCGGATACGCAGTATTTT.